The source of this T cell receptor beta chain is a study of CD8 T cells in ankylosing spondylitis. This clonotype was counted many times. Antigen: not known. Study results and limitations: Reports say disease-linked clones showed up significantly more in matched ankylosing spondylitis synovial fluid. About 8 highly homologous variants made up a TCR beta motif that seemed to typify ankylosing spondylitis blood. Earlier work had already found some motif variants in reactive arthritis synovial fluid and blood.

Construction of TCR beta libraries was performed using quantitative 5'-RACE with molecular barcodes. In TCRdb, the 5' RACE reads were re-called with MiXCR into one record per CDR3 protein. The data show around 490,000 distinct CDR3 sequences, with approximately 5% seen just once and around 3.5% held by the top ten. Sequenced input: blood, either unsorted or a sorted T cell fraction (not recorded which). This sequence was found in a male donor with ankylosing spondylitis.

The CDR3 region is CASSYRQGSGNTIYF. In nucleotides, the CDR3 is TGTGCCAGCAGCTATCGCCAGGGCTCTGGAAACACCATATATTTT. The chain has TRBV7-9 and TRBJ1-3, with a possible D match to TRBD1 (5 bases). Germline-derived CDR1 and CDR2 are SEHNR and FQNEAQ (reference sequence). CDR3 length: 15 residues. V was trimmed by 4 bases and J by 0 bases, leaving 10 bases between them.